The clone carrying this T cell receptor beta chain has only a few counts. Antigen unknown. The data derive from a study of T cells in localized non-small cell lung cancer. The CDR3 totals 15 residues. Germline V gene lookup returns CDR1 MNHNS and CDR2 SASEGT. V was shortened by 3 bases and J by 3 bases, with 11 bases between the two germline ends. Assay: immunoSEQ multiplex PCR; the TCRdb copy retains only in-frame clones and omits some. The sample contains some 51,000 clones, 86% of which appear only once. Whole-study results and caveats: Patients showing higher blood T cell density tended to see longer overall survival. Because only a single region of the tumor was sequenced, heterogeneity remains possible. Uninvolved adjacent lung, not tumor, had the highest T cell clonality. Detection in adjacent lung was observed for a median around 59 of the top 100 tumor clones.

The chain is built from TRBV6-1 and TRBJ1-4; D unclear. Sequencing was performed on peripheral blood, taken before any cancer treatment. The receptor was isolated from a woman aged 35-70 years with stage I lung adenocarcinoma. Here the CDR3 DNA reads TGTGCCAGCAGTGATGCTGGGGTCGCTAATGAAAAACTGTTTTTT. Protein: CASSDAGVANEKLFF.